This T cell receptor (beta chain) was captured in a study of technical replicates of blood from a few donors. Germline-derived CDR1 and CDR2 are LNHNV and YYDKDF (reference sequence). With 0 bases removed from V and 4 bases from J, the gap between germline ends came to 6 bases. CDR3 size: 14 residues. Data came from immunoSEQ multiplex PCR; TCRdb stores just in-frame clones and leaves some out. Among 50,000 to 65,000 clones listed, roughly 91% were seen once. This receptor was obtained from a human donor in good health. Some clones in this sample may be carry-over from other donors' samples. Sequencing was done on a sample of PBMCs. The chain uses TRBV15 and TRBJ2-2; D gene unclear. CDR3 sequence reads: CATSRDPTTGELFF. The CDR3 region has the DNA TGTGCCACCAGCAGAGATCCTACCACCGGGGAGCTGTTTTTT.